This T cell receptor (beta chain) was captured in a study of T cells in Graves' hyperthyroidism and ophthalmopathy. The CDR3 spans 15 residues. Trimming pared 7 bases from V and 1 base from J, leaving 16 bases between. Amplified TCR beta CDR3 regions came from RNA transcripts. HTBI primers drove first-round RT-PCR of the TCR CDR3. TCRdb reprocessed the multiplex PCR reads via MiXCR and lists one record per CDR3 protein. Here the sample spans roughly 630,000 distinct CDR3 sequences, approximately 14% being singletons. Hyperthyroidism of Graves' type that showed no ophthalmopathy progression within 18 months was stable. General study points: Most clonotypes expanded in the thyroid (above 0.001) were also present in blood. Ophthalmopathy was told apart from stable hyperthyroidism by a 13 V-J model.

With regard to this clonotype: Its specificity is unknown.

V gene TRBV12-3 or TRBV12-4 combines with J gene TRBJ1-1; a weak D match, TRBD1 (5 bases). Sequenced sample: blood. The TCR comes from a young woman with Graves' hyperthyroidism. The CDR3 reads CASKYWGRQNTEAFF. DNA of the CDR3: TGTGCCAGCAAGTATTGGGGCCGACAGAACACTGAAGCTTTCTTT.